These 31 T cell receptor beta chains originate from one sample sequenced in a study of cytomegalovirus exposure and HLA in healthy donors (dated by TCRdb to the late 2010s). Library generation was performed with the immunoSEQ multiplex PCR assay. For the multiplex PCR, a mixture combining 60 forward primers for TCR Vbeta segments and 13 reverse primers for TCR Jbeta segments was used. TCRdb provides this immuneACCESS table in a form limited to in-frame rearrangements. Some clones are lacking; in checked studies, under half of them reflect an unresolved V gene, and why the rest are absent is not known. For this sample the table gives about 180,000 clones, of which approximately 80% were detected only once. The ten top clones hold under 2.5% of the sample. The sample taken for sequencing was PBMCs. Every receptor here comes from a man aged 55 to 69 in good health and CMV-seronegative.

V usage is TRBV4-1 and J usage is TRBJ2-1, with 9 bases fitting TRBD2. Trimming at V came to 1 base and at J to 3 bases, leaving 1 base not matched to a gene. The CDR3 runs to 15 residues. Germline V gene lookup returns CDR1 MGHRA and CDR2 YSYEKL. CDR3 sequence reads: CASSQAAGGYNEQFF. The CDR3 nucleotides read TGCGCCAGCAGCCAAGCAGCGGGGGGCTACAATGAGCAGTTCTTC.

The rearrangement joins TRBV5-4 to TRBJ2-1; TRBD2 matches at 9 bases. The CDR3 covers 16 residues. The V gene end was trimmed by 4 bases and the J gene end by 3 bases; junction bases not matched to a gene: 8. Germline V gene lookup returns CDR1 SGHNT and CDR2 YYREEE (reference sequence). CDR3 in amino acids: CASSTNSGRNYNEQFF. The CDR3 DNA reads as TGTGCCAGCAGCACAAATAGCGGGAGAAACTACAATGAGCAGTTCTTC.

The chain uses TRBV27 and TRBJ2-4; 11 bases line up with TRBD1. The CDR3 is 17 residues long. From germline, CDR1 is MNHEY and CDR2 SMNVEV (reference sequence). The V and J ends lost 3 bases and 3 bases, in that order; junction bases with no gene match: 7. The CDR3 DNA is TGTGCCAGCAGTTTTTACGGACAGGGGGCGTTCAAAAACATTCAGTACTTC. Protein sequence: CASSFYGQGAFKNIQYF.

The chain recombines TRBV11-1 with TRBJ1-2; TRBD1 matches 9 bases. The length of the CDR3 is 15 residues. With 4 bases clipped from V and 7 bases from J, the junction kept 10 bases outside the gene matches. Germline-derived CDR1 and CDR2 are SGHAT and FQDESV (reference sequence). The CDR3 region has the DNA TGTGCCAGCAGCTCCGTGGGGGACAGGGTTGTTGGCTACACCTTC. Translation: CASSSVGDRVVGYTF.

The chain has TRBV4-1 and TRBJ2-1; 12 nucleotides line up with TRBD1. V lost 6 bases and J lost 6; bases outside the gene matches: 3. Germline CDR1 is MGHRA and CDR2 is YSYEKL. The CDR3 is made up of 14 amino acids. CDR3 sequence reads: CASRGDRGPNEQFF. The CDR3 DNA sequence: TGCGCCAGCAGAGGGGACAGGGGGCCCAATGAGCAGTTCTTC.

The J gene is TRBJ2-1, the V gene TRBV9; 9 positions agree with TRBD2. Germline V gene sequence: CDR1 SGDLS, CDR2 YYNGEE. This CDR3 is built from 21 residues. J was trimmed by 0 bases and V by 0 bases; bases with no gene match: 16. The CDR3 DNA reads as TGTGCCAGCAGCGTAGGCCTAGCGGGACTCACCCTCCCAAGCTCCTACAATGAGCAGTTCTTC. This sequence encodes CASSVGLAGLTLPSSYNEQFF.

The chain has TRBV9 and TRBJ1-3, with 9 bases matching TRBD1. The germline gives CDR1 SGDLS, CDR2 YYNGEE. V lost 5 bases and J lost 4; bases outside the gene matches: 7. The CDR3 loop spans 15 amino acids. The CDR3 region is CASSGKQGAGNTIYF. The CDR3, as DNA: TGTGCCAGCAGTGGTAAACAGGGGGCGGGAAACACCATATATTTT.

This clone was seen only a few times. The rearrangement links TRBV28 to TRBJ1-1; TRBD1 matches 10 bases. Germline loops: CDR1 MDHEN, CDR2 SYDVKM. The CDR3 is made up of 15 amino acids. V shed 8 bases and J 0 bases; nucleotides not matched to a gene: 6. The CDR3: CASAGTGVMNTEAFF. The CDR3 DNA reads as TGTGCCAGCGCCGGGACAGGGGTTATGAACACTGAAGCTTTCTTT.

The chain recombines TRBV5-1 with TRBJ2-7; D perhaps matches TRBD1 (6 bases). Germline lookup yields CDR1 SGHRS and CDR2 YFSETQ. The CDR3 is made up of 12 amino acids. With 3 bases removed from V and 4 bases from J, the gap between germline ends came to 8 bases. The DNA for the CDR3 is TGCGCCAGCAGCTCCGGGACATACGAGCAGTACTTC. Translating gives CASSSGTYEQYF.

CDR3 nucleotide sequence: TGCGCCAGCAGCCAAGAGGCCCGGGACGAGCAGTACTTC. It specifies CASSQEARDEQYF. The chain carries TRBV4-1 and TRBJ2-7; D is unresolved. CDR1 is MGHRA and CDR2 is YSYEKL in the germline V gene. Trimming stripped 0 bases from V and 5 bases from J, with 8 bases between. The CDR3 loop spans 13 amino acids.

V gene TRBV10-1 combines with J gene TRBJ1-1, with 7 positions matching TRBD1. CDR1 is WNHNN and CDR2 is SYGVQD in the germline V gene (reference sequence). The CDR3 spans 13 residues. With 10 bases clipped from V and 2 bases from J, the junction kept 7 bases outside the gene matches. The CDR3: CATSRDSNTEAFF. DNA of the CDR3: TGCGCCACCTCCCGGGACAGTAACACTGAAGCTTTCTTT.

The CDR3 reads CASSIQQGITEAFF. In nucleotides, the CDR3 is TGTGCCAGTAGTATCCAACAGGGGATCACTGAAGCTTTCTTT. The genes are TRBV19 and TRBJ1-1, with 7 bases matching TRBD1. There are 14 residues in the CDR3. CDR1 is LNHDA and CDR2 is SQIVND in the germline V gene (reference sequence). J gave up 4 bases and V 3 bases, and 5 bases lay outside the gene matches.

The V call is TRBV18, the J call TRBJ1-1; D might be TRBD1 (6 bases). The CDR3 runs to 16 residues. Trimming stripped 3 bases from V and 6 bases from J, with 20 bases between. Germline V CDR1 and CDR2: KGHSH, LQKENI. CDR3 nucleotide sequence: TGTGCCAGCTCACCGGAAAGGTTAAACAGGGCGGCTGAAGCTTTCTTT. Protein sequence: CASSPERLNRAAEAFF.

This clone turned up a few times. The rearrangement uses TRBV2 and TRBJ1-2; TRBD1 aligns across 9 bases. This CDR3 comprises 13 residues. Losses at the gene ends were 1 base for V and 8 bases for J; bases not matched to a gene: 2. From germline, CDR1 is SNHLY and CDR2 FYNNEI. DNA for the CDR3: TGTGCCAGCAGTGAAGGGGACAGGGACGGCTACACCTTC. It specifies CASSEGDRDGYTF.

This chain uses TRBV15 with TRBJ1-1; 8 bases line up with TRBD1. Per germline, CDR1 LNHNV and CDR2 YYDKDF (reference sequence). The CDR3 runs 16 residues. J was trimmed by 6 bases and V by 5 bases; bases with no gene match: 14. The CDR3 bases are TGTGCCACCAGCCGGACAGGGATTAGCCCGGGGTCTGAAGCTTTCTTT. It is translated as CATSRTGISPGSEAFF.

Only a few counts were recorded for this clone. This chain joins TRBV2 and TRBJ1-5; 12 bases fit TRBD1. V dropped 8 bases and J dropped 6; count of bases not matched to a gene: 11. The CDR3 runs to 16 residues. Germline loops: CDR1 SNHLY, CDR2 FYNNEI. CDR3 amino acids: CASRVGGTGGSQPQHF. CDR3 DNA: TGTGCCAGCCGGGTCGGTGGGACAGGGGGCAGTCAGCCCCAGCATTTT.

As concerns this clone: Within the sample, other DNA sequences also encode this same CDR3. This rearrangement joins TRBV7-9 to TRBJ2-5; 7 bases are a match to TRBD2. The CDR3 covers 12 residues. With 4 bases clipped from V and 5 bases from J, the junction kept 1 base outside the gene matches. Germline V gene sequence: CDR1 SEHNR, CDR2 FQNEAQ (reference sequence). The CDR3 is CASSSGGETQYF. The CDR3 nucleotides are TGTGCCAGCAGCTCCGGGGGGGAGACCCAGTACTTC.

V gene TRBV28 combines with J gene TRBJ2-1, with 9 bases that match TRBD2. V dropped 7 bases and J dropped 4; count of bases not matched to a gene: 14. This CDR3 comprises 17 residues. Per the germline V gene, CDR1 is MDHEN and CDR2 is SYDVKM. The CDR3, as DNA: TGTGCCAGCAATGGTATAGCGGGAGCGGACTCATACAATGAGCAGTTCTTC. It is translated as CASNGIAGADSYNEQFF.

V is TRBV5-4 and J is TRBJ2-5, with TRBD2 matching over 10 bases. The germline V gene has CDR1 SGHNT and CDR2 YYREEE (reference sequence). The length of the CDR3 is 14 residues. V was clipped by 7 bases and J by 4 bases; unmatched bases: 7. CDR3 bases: TGTGCCAGCTTCCTAGCGGGAGCGGGAGAGACCCAGTACTTC. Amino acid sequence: CASFLAGAGETQYF.

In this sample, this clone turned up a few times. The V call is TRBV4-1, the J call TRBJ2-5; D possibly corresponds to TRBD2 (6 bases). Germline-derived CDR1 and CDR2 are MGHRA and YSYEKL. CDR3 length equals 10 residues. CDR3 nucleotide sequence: TGCGCACAACTACGGAGGGCCCAGTACTTC. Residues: CAQLRRAQYF.

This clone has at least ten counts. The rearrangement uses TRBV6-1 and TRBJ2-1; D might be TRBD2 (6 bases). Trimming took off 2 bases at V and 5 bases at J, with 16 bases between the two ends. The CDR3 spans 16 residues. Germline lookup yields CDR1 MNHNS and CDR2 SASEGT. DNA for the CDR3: TGTGCCAGCAGTGAAAAGGAGGGAGTAGGCCACAATGAGCAGTTCTTC. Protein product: CASSEKEGVGHNEQFF.

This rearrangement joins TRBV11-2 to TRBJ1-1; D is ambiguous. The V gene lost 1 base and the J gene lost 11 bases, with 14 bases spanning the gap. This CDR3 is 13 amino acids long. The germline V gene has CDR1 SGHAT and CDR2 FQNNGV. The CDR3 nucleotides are TGTGCCAGCAGCTTAGCGGGCGGGTTGGGTGCTTTCTTT. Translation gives CASSLAGGLGAFF.

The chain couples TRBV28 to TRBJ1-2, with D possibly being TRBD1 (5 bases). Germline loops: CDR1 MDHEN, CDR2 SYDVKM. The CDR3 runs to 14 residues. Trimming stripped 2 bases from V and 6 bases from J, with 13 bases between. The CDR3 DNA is TGTGCCAGCAGTTTAGGGCCCTCAGGGAATGGCTACACCTTC. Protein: CASSLGPSGNGYTF.

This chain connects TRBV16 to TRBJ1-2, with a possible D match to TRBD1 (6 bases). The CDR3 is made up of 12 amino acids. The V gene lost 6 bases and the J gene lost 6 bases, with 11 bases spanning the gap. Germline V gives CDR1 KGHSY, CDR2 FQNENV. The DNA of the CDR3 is TGTGCCAGCAGTTCCCGACAGGATGGCTACACCTTC. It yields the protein CASSSRQDGYTF.

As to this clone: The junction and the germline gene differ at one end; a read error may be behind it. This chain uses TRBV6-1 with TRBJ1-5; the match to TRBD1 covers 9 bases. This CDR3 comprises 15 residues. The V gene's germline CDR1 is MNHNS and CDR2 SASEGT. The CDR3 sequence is CASRRGQGGNQPQNF. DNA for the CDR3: TGTGCCAGTAGGAGGGGACAGGGAGGGAATCAGCCCCAGAATTTT.

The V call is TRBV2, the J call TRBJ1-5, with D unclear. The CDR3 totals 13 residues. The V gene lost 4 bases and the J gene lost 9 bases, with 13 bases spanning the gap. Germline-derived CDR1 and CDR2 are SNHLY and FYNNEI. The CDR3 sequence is CASSAPVGVPQHF. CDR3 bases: TGTGCCAGCAGTGCCCCGGTAGGAGTGCCCCAGCATTTT.

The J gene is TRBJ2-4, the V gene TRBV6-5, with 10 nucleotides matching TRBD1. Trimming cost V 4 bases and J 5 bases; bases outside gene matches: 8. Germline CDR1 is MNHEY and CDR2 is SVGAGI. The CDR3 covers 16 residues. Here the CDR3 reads CASSFRPGTGENIQYF. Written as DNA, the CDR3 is TGTGCCAGCAGTTTCCGACCCGGGACAGGGGAAAACATTCAGTACTTC.

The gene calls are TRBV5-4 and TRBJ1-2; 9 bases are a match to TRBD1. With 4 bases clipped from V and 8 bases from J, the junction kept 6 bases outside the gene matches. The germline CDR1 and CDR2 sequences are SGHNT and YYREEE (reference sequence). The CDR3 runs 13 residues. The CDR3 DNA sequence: TGTGCCAGCAGCCAAACAGGGGGCCAGGGCTACACCTTC. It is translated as CASSQTGGQGYTF.

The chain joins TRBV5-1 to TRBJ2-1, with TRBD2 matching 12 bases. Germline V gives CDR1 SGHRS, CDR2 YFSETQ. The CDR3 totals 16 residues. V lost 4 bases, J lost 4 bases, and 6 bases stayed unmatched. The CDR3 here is CASSTSSGGDYNEQFF. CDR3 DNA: TGCGCCAGCAGCACCTCTAGCGGGGGGGATTACAATGAGCAGTTCTTC.

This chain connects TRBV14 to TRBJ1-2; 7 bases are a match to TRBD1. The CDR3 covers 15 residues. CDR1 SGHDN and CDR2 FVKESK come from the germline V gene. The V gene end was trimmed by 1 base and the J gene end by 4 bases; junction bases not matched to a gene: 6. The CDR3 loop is CASSQAQDRAYGYTF. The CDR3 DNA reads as TGTGCCAGCAGCCAAGCTCAAGACAGGGCCTATGGCTACACCTTC.

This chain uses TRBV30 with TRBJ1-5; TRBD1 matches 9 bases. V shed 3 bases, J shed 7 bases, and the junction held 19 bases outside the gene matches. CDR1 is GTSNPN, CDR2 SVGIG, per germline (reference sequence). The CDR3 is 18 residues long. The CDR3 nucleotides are TGTGCCTGGAGCCCCACGGGGAAAACAGGGGGCGCAGGACAGCCCCAGCATTTT. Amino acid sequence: CAWSPTGKTGGAGQPQHF.